A single sample is the source of the 8 T cell receptor beta chains below, sequenced in a study of cytomegalovirus exposure and HLA in healthy donors. PCR involved 60 Vbeta and 13 Jbeta primers. TCRdb's table, derived via immunoSEQ multiplex PCR, lists solely in-frame clones and lacks some. This table holds under 130,000 clones. Sequencing was carried out using PBMCs. The receptor source for this set is a middle-aged man in good health and CMV-seronegative.

The rearrangement joins TRBV5-4 to TRBJ2-7; D is perhaps TRBD1 (5 bases). The CDR3 sequence is 15 residues long. CDR1 is SGHNT, CDR2 YYREEE, per germline (reference sequence). Trimming pared 0 bases from V and 6 bases from J, leaving 16 bases between. The CDR3, as DNA: TGTGCCAGCAGCTTGGCCTGGGGCACAGTGGGCGAGCAGTACTTC. This gives the protein CASSLAWGTVGEQYF.

The chain links TRBV4-1 to TRBJ2-5; TRBD2 matches at 8 bases. The DNA end favors TRBJ2-7, so the J call may be wrong. The germline CDR1 and CDR2 sequences are MGHRA and YSYEKL. The CDR3 has 19 amino acids. The chain's CDR3 is CASSRKILSGGALGNEQYF. The DNA of the CDR3 is TGCGCCAGCAGCCGCAAAATTTTATCGGGAGGGGCACTGGGGAACGAGCAGTACTTC.

The chain uses TRBV7-2 and TRBJ2-1, with 10 nucleotides matching TRBD2. The germline CDR1 and CDR2 sequences are SGHTA and FQGNSA. The CDR3 sequence is 15 residues long. Trimming at V came to 5 bases and at J to 2 bases, leaving 3 bases not matched to a gene. CDR3 DNA: TGTGCCAGCAGCCGGGGACTAGCGCCCTACAATGAGCAGTTCTTC. Translating gives CASSRGLAPYNEQFF.

This chain links TRBV10-3 with TRBJ1-2; a weak D match, TRBD1 (5 bases). The ends were cut back, 0 bases at V and 7 bases at J, with 9 bases in the middle. The CDR3 spans 13 residues. Germline loops: CDR1 ENHRY, CDR2 SYGVKD. The CDR3 nucleotides read TGTGCCATCAGTGAGTCCGAGGGACTTGGCTACACCTTC. Its protein is CAISESEGLGYTF.

The CDR3 spells CASSPPTSQGAQPQHF. CDR3 coding DNA: TGTGCCAGCTCACCCCCAACGTCACAGGGGGCGCAGCCCCAGCATTTT. This chain uses TRBV18 with TRBJ1-5; 9 bases line up with TRBD1. J lost 7 bases, V lost 3 bases, and 10 bases had no gene match. CDR3 length: 16 residues. Germline V gene sequence: CDR1 KGHSH, CDR2 LQKENI.

V is TRBV9 and J is TRBJ2-4, with 9 bases aligning to TRBD1. CDR1 and CDR2 (germline): SGDLS, YYNGEE. This CDR3 spans 15 amino acids. Trimming at V came to 3 bases and at J to 0 bases, leaving 1 base not matched to a gene. The CDR3 nucleotides are TGTGCCAGCAGCGAGGGACAGGGAGCCAAAAACATTCAGTACTTC. Residues: CASSEGQGAKNIQYF.

The chain joins TRBV5-5 to TRBJ1-2; weak D call: TRBD1 (6 bases). The CDR3 covers 15 residues. V lost 4 bases and J 4 bases, leaving 17 bases between the germline ends. The V gene's germline CDR1 is SGHKS and CDR2 YYEKEE (reference sequence). CDR3 region: CASSRGGPNIYGYTF. The CDR3 DNA reads TGTGCCAGCAGCCGGGGGGGGCCAAACATCTATGGCTACACCTTC.

V and J are TRBV10-3 and TRBJ1-4; 9 bases align to TRBD1. V trimming: 4 bases; J trimming: 7 bases; junction bases outside the gene matches: 7. The CDR3 covers 15 residues. CDR1 and CDR2 from the germline V gene are ENHRY and SYGVKD. The CDR3 here is CAISVYRGLGEKLFF. DNA of the CDR3: TGTGCCATCAGTGTCTACAGGGGGCTAGGTGAAAAACTGTTTTTT.